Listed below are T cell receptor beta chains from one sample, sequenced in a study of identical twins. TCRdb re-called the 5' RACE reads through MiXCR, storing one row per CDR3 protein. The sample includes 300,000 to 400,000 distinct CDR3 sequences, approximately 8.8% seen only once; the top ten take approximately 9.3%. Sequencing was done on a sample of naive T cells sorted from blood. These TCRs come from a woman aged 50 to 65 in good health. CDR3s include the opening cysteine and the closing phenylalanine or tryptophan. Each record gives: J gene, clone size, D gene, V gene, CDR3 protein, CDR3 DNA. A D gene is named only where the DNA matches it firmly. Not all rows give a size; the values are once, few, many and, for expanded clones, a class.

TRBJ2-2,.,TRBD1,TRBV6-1,CASSPGQRPRRTGELFF,TGTGCCAGCAGCCCGGGACAGCGCCCACGTAGAACCGGGGAGCTGTTTTTT
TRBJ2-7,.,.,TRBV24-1,CATSDARGEQYF,TGTGCCACCAGTGATGCTAGGGGCGAGCAGTACTTC
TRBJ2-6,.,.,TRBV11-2,CASSLLASGRANSGANVLTF,TGTGCCAGCAGCCTCCTTGCCTCGGGACGGGCGAACTCTGGGGCCAACGTCCTGACTTTC
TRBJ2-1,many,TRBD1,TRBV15,CATSRGDSKVRFNEQFF,TGTGCCACCAGCAGAGGGGACAGTAAAGTCCGGTTCAATGAGCAGTTCTTC
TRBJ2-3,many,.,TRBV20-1,CSASQVMLGTDTQYF,TGCAGTGCTAGCCAGGTGATGCTGGGCACAGATACGCAGTATTTT
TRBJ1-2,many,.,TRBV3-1,CASSRLRQGRRGYGYTF,TGTGCCAGCAGCCGATTGAGGCAGGGCCGACGGGGCTATGGCTACACCTTC
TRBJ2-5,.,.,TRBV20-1,CSARALDSVETQYF,TGCAGTGCTAGAGCCCTCGACTCGGTGGAGACCCAGTACTTC
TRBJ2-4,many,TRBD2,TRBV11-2,CASSSGTSGSSMGGAKNIQYF,TGTGCCAGCAGCTCCGGGACTAGCGGGAGTAGTATGGGCGGCGCCAAAAACATTCAGTACTTC
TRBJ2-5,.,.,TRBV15,CATSRDPQGSETQYF,TGTGCCACCAGCAGAGATCCGCAGGGGTCGGAGACCCAGTACTTC
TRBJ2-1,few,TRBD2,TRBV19,CASSLAGDYEQFF,TGTGCCAGTAGTCTAGCGGGAGACTATGAGCAGTTCTTC
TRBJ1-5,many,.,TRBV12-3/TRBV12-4,CASSFRDSRQPQHF,TGTGCCAGCAGTTTCAGGGATTCACGTCAGCCCCAGCATTTT
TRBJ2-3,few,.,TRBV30,CAWSKTNPRTDTQYF,TGTGCCTGGAGTAAGACTAACCCCCGCACAGATACGCAGTATTTT
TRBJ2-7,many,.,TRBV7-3,CASSLTPSSYEQYF,TGTGCCAGCAGCTTAACCCCAAGCTCCTACGAGCAGTACTTC
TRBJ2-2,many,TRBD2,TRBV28,CASRIAGVDTGELFF,TGTGCCAGCAGAATAGCGGGAGTTGACACCGGGGAGCTGTTTTTT
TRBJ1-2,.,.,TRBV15,CATSRDQEGHYGYTF,TGTGCCACCAGCAGAGATCAGGAGGGCCACTATGGCTACACCTTC
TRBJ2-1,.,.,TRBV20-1,CSARDLKSSYNEQFF,TGCAGTGCTAGAGATCTGAAGAGCTCCTACAATGAGCAGTTCTTC
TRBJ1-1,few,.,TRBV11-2,CASSLEIRRSNTEAFF,TGTGCCAGCAGCCTAGAAATTCGCCGCTCGAACACTGAAGCTTTCTTT
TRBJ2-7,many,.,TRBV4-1,CASSQGVGIPYEQYF,TGCGCCAGCAGCCAAGGAGTGGGGATACCCTACGAGCAGTACTTC
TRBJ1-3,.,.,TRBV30,CAWCIGQPSSGNTIYF,TGTGCCTGGTGTATTGGACAGCCGAGCTCTGGAAACACCATATATTTT
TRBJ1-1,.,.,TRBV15,CATSRDRMGAFF,TGTGCCACCAGCAGAGATCGCATGGGAGCTTTCTTT
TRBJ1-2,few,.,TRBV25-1,CASSDSVTTYGYTF,TGTGCCAGCAGTGATAGTGTGACAACCTATGGCTACACCTTC
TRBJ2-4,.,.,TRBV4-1,CASSQDGLAKNIQYF,TGCGCCAGCAGCCAAGATGGGCTAGCCAAAAACATTCAGTACTTC
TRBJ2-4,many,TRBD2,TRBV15,CATSRVYGLDSGKNIQYF,TGTGCCACCAGCAGAGTTTATGGACTAGACTCAGGCAAAAACATTCAGTACTTC
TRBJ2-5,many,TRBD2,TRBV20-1,CSARELRTSGGLETQYF,TGCAGTGCTAGAGAGCTACGGACTAGCGGGGGATTAGAGACCCAGTACTTC
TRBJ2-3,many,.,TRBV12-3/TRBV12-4,CASSFDRTDTQYF,TGTGCCAGCAGTTTTGACCGCACAGATACGCAGTATTTT